These 26 T cell receptor beta chains share one sample of origin, sequenced in a study of a mutant IDH1 vaccine in newly diagnosed glioma. Method: immunoSEQ multiplex PCR; TCRdb's copy keeps in-frame clones and lacks some. Altogether tens of thousands of clones are present, 81% being singletons, with the ten largest covering approximately 5.6%. Antigens of these TCRs are unknown. The time point denotes: week 47, end of study. Mutant IDH1 20-mer peptide, at 300 ug, made up each vaccine dose, with topical imiquimod. Sequenced here: PBMCs, sampled from a glioma patient whose treatment included an IDH1 peptide vaccine. The receptors were sampled from a man aged 35 to 55 with glioma.

This clone was seen just once. V is TRBV10-3 and J is TRBJ2-7, with 12 bases matching TRBD2. CDR3 length: 17 amino acids. CDR1 is ENHRY, CDR2 SYGVKD, per germline. V dropped 9 bases and J dropped 0; count of bases not matched to a gene: 12. CDR3: CAMGPGLAGPSSYEQYF. Written as DNA, the CDR3 is TGTGCCATGGGACCGGGACTAGCGGGCCCAAGCTCCTACGAGCAGTACTTC.

The rearrangement joins TRBV4-2 to TRBJ1-5, with D uncertain. In germline, CDR1 is LGHNA, CDR2 YNFKEQ. V lost 0 bases and J lost 4, with 10 bases in between. This CDR3 spans 15 amino acids. DNA of the CDR3: TGTGCCAGCAGCCAAGAGTGGGGAGCAAATCAGCCCCAGCATTTT. Its translation is CASSQEWGANQPQHF.

The rearrangement uses TRBV6-4 and TRBJ2-6, with no clear D. The CDR3 spans 13 residues. V dropped 0 bases and J dropped 3 bases, with 0 bases sitting between them. Germline V gives CDR1 MRHNA, CDR2 SNTAGT. The CDR3 bases are TGTGCCAGCAGTGACTCTGGGGCCAACGTCCTGACTTTC. Protein sequence: CASSDSGANVLTF.

The chain has TRBV10-3 and TRBJ2-2; 7 bases line up with TRBD2. From germline, CDR1 is ENHRY and CDR2 SYGVKD. The J segment lost 1 base and the V segment lost 10 bases, leaving 12 bases of the junction unmatched. CDR3 size: 16 residues. CDR3 residues: CASRDWGGKNTGELFF. CDR3 DNA sequence: TGTGCCAGTAGAGATTGGGGGGGTAAGAACACCGGGGAGCTGTTTTTT.

The count of this clone is one. V and J are TRBV7-8 and TRBJ2-7; D may be TRBD1 (6 bases). The length of the CDR3 is 14 residues. Trimming pared 5 bases from V and 7 bases from J, leaving 18 bases between. CDR1 and CDR2 (germline): SGHVS, FQNEAQ. In DNA, the CDR3 is TGTGCCAGCAGCCGAGGCCGGACAGTGGAAGAGCAGTACTTC. Residues: CASSRGRTVEEQYF. Based on the CDR3 plus reference TRBV7-8 and TRBJ2-7, the full variable domain is GAGVSQSPRYKVAKRGQDVALRCDPISGHVSLFWYQQALGQGPEFLTYFQNEAQLDKSGLPSDRFFAERPEGSVSTLKIQRTQQEDSAVYLCASSRGRTVEEQYFGPGTRLTVT.

The chain employs TRBV5-5 and TRBJ1-5, with no clear D. V was cut by 4 bases and J by 0 bases, with 14 bases left in between. CDR3 length equals 16 residues. CDR1 is SGHKS, CDR2 YYEKEE, per germline (reference sequence). The CDR3 region has the DNA TGTGCCAGCAGCCCGGTGGAGACCTATAGCAATCAGCCCCAGCATTTT. This codes for CASSPVETYSNQPQHF.

This sequence joins TRBV6-5 and TRBJ2-7; no clear D gene. Trimming pared 6 bases from V and 2 bases from J, leaving 8 bases between. This CDR3 is built from 12 residues. Looked up from germline, CDR1 is MNHEY and CDR2 is SVGAGI. CDR3: CASSLTPYEQYF. The DNA for the CDR3 is TGTGCCAGCAGCTTGACCCCCTACGAGCAGTACTTC.

The chain has TRBV9 and TRBJ2-3, with TRBD2 matching over 8 bases. The germline V gene encodes CDR1 SGDLS and CDR2 YYNGEE. This CDR3 contains 14 residues. Unmatched junction bases numbered 8, after V lost 5 bases and J lost 6 bases. In DNA form, the CDR3 reads TGTGCCAGCAGTGTACGGGGGGGCCGTGATACGCAGTATTTT. Its protein is CASSVRGGRDTQYF.

The chain carries TRBV11-2 and TRBJ2-1; perhaps TRBD2 as D (6 bases). Germline lookup yields CDR1 SGHAT and CDR2 FQNNGV. The CDR3 is 12 residues long. V lost 4 bases and J 8 bases, leaving 9 bases between the germline ends. The CDR3: CASSYGGHEQFF. CDR3 bases: TGTGCCAGCAGCTACGGGGGTCATGAGCAGTTCTTC.

The V call is TRBV19, the J call TRBJ2-2; TRBD1 might be the D (7 bases). The germline V gene encodes CDR1 LNHDA and CDR2 SQIVND (reference sequence). Trimming took off 4 bases at V and 2 bases at J, with 11 bases between the two ends. This CDR3 comprises 15 residues. CDR3 protein: CASSSQGGNTGELFF. The DNA of the CDR3 is TGTGCCAGTAGTAGCCAGGGGGGTAACACCGGGGAGCTGTTTTTT.

The rearrangement joins TRBV15 to TRBJ2-7; the D is unclear. This CDR3 contains 15 residues. Trimming left V 3 bases short and J 4 bases short, with 16 bases between. Germline lookup yields CDR1 LNHNV and CDR2 YYDKDF (reference sequence). The CDR3 loop reads CATSREGLPIYEQYF. CDR3 sequence (DNA): TGTGCCACCAGCAGGGAAGGGTTACCGATATACGAGCAGTACTTC.

The V call is TRBV9, the J call TRBJ1-6, with a tentative D call TRBD1 (5 bases). The CDR3 is made up of 14 amino acids. Germline CDR1 reads SGDLS; CDR2 reads YYNGEE. V was trimmed by 3 bases and J by 14 bases, leaving 18 bases between them. The CDR3 nucleotides read TGTGCCAGCAGCGCCGTCCCTGCCTCGGGGGCCCTCCACTTT. Its protein is CASSAVPASGALHF.

V and J are TRBV5-5 and TRBJ2-3; D is undetermined. The V gene lost 0 bases and the J gene lost 5 bases, with 4 bases spanning the gap. Germline V gene lookup returns CDR1 SGHKS and CDR2 YYEKEE (reference sequence). The CDR3 spans 12 residues. CDR3 DNA: TGTGCCAGCAGCTTGGAGTTAGATACGCAGTATTTT. It codes for CASSLELDTQYF.

The CDR3 here is CASTPAAQETQYF. The CDR3 DNA is TGTGCCAGCACCCCCGCCGCGCAAGAGACCCAGTACTTC. The rearrangement joins TRBV6-5 to TRBJ2-5; D call uncertain. The CDR3 spans 13 residues. Germline values: CDR1 MNHEY, CDR2 SVGAGI. The V end was cut by 7 bases, the J end by 2 bases, with 11 bases between.

This clone came up once. The V gene is TRBV7-6, the J gene TRBJ2-5, with unresolved D. This CDR3 has 14 residues. Germline CDR1 reads SGHVS; CDR2 reads FNYEAQ. With 1 base removed from V and 5 bases from J, the gap between germline ends came to 11 bases. The CDR3 protein is CASSLEAGSETQYF. The CDR3 DNA reads TGTGCCAGCAGCTTAGAGGCAGGCTCGGAGACCCAGTACTTC. The complete variable domain, with remaining parts taken from reference TRBV7-6 and TRBJ2-5, reads GAGVSQSPRYKVTKRGQDVALRCDPISGHVSLYWYRQALGQGPEFLTYFNYEAQQDKSGLPNDRFSAERPEGSISTLTIQRTEQRDSAMYRCASSLEAGSETQYFGPGTRLLVL.

The rearrangement joins TRBV10-1 to TRBJ2-5, with TRBD1 identical over 11 bases. This CDR3 region has 16 residues. Germline values: CDR1 WNHNN, CDR2 SYGVQD (reference sequence). With V trimmed by 6 bases and J by 5 bases, 11 bases remained unmatched. CDR3 sequence reads: CASSPGTGGLEETQYF. CDR3 nucleotide sequence: TGCGCCAGCAGCCCCGGGACAGGGGGTTTGGAGGAGACCCAGTACTTC.

The CDR3 region has the DNA TGTGCCAGCAGTCCACAGATATTCCAAGAGACCCAGTACTTC. Residues: CASSPQIFQETQYF. The V call is TRBV6-5, the J call TRBJ2-5; D is unresolved. The CDR3 covers 14 residues. The V and J ends lost 5 bases and 1 base respectively, with 11 bases between them. Germline values: CDR1 MNHEY, CDR2 SVGAGI.

This clone was detected only once. The chain combines TRBV7-6 with TRBJ2-7; possibly TRBD2 for D (5 bases). The germline V gene encodes CDR1 SGHVS and CDR2 FNYEAQ. With 1 base removed from V and 4 bases from J, the gap between germline ends came to 14 bases. The CDR3 runs to 15 residues. The chain's CDR3 is CASSLGTAGGYEQYF. The CDR3 DNA is TGTGCCAGCAGCTTAGGGACCGCGGGTGGGTACGAGCAGTACTTC.

The rearrangement joins TRBV11-2 to TRBJ2-7; TRBD1 is a possible D gene (6 bases). This CDR3 spans 13 amino acids. Trimming stripped 4 bases from V and 10 bases from J, with 17 bases between. CDR1 is SGHAT, CDR2 FQNNGV, per germline. The DNA of the CDR3 is TGTGCCAGCAGCTCCAACAGGGTTACGAAACAGTACTTC. The encoded protein is CASSSNRVTKQYF.

The chain links TRBV25-1 to TRBJ2-7; D unresolved. Trimming left V 6 bases short and J 3 bases short, with 12 bases between. The CDR3 spans 13 residues. Germline V gene lookup returns CDR1 MGHDK and CDR2 SYGVNS. The CDR3 here is CASRGGLNYEQYF. The CDR3 DNA sequence: TGTGCCAGCAGAGGCGGTTTGAACTACGAGCAGTACTTC.

V is TRBV5-4 and J is TRBJ1-1; D uncertain. In germline, CDR1 is SGHNT, CDR2 YYREEE (reference sequence). V was trimmed by 3 bases and J by 0 bases, leaving 12 bases between them. The CDR3 totals 15 residues. CDR3: CASSSYTNMNTEAFF. CDR3 nucleotides: TGTGCCAGCAGCTCATACACAAACATGAACACTGAAGCTTTCTTT.

The V gene is TRBV7-2, the J gene TRBJ2-7; D may be TRBD2 (6 bases). Germline CDR1 and CDR2: SGHTA and FQGNSA. The CDR3 is 15 residues long. V lost 3 bases to trimming and J lost 4 bases, with 16 bases between them. The CDR3 region is CASSFGPGGLYEQYF. In DNA, the CDR3 is TGTGCCAGCAGCTTCGGACCCGGGGGTCTTTACGAGCAGTACTTC.

The rearrangement uses TRBV11-2 and TRBJ1-5; D is unresolved. CDR1 is SGHAT, CDR2 FQNNGV, per germline. Trimming took off 1 base at V and 9 bases at J, with 10 bases between the two ends. The CDR3 length is 13 residues. The CDR3 protein is CASSLGQYRPQHF. As DNA, the CDR3 is TGTGCCAGCAGCTTAGGGCAGTATCGGCCCCAGCATTTT.

This clone has more than one count but fewer than ten. The V and J genes are TRBV6-5 and TRBJ1-6, with D uncertain. V was pared by 5 bases and J by 7 bases, with 9 bases between. Germline CDR1 is MNHEY and CDR2 is SVGAGI. The CDR3 consists of 13 residues. CDR3 in amino acids: CASSPHRNSPLHF. CDR3 sequence (DNA): TGTGCCAGCAGTCCGCACCGGAATTCACCCCTCCACTTT.

The chain joins TRBV5-4 to TRBJ1-2; tentative D call: TRBD1 (6 bases). Between the trimmed V and J ends, which lost 4 bases and 6 bases, there was a span of 13 bases. There are 13 residues in the CDR3. Germline-derived CDR1 and CDR2 are SGHNT and YYREEE (reference sequence). The CDR3 sequence is CASSPGARDGYTF. CDR3 bases: TGTGCCAGCAGCCCGGGGGCGCGAGATGGCTACACCTTC.

J is TRBJ2-7 and V is TRBV5-1; 8 nucleotides line up with TRBD1. The CDR3 covers 14 residues. The V and J ends lost 3 bases and 5 bases, in that order; junction bases with no gene match: 7. Germline CDR1 and CDR2: SGHRS and YFSETQ. CDR3 region: CASSWRTGSNEQYF. CDR3 sequence (DNA): TGCGCCAGCAGCTGGAGGACAGGGTCCAACGAGCAGTACTTC.